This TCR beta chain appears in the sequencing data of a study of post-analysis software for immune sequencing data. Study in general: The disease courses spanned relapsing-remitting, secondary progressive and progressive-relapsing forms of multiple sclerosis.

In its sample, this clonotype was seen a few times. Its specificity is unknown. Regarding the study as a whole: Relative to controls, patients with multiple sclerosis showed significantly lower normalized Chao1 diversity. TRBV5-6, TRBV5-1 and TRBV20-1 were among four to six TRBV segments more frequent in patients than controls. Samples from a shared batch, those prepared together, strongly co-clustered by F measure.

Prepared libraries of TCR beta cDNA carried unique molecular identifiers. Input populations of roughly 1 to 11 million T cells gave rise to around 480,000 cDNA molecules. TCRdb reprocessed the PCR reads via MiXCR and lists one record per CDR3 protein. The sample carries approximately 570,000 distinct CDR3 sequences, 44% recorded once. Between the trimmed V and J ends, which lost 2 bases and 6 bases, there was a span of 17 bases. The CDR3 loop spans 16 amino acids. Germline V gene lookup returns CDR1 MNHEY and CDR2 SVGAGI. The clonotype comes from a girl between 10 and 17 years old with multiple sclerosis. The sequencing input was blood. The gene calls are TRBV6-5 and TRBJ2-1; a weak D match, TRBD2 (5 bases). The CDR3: CASSYVYGVLPNEQFF. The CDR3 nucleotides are TGTGCCAGCAGTTACGTTTACGGGGTTTTACCCAATGAGCAGTTCTTC.